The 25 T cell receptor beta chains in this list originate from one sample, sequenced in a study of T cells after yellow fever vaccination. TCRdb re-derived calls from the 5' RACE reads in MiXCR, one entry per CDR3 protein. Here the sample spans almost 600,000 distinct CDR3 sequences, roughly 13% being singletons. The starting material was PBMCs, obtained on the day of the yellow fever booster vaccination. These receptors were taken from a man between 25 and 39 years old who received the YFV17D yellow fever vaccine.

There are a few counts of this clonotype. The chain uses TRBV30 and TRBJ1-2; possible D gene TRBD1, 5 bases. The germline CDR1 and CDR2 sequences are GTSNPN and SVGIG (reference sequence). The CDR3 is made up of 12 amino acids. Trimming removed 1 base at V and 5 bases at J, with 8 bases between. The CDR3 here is CAWSAQAYGYTF. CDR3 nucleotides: TGTGCCTGGAGTGCACAGGCGTATGGCTACACCTTC.

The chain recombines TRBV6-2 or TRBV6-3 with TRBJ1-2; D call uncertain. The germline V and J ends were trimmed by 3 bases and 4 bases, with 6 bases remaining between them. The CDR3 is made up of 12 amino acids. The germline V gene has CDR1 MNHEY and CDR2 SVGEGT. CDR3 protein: CASSYSSYGYTF. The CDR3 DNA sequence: TGTGCCAGCAGTTATTCCAGCTATGGCTACACCTTC.

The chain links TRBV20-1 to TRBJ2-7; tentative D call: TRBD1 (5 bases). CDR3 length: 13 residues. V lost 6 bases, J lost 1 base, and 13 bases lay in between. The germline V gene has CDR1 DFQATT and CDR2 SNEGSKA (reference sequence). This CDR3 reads CSAPDTESYEQYF. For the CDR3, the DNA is TGCAGTGCCCCGGACACCGAGTCCTACGAGCAGTACTTC.

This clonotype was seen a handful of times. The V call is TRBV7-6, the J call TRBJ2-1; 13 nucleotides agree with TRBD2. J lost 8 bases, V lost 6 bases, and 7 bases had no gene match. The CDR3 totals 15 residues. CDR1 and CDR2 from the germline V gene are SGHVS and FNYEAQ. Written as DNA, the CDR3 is TGTGCCAGCAGATCGGGACTAGCGGGATTCGATGAGCAGTTCTTC. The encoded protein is CASRSGLAGFDEQFF.

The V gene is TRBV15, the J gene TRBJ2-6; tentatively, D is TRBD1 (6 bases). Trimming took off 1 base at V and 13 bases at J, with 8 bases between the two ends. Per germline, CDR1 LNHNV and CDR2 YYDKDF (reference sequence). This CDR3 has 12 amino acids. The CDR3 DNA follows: TGTGCCACCAGCAGAGCTCAGGGGGTCCTGACTTTC. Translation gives CATSRAQGVLTF.

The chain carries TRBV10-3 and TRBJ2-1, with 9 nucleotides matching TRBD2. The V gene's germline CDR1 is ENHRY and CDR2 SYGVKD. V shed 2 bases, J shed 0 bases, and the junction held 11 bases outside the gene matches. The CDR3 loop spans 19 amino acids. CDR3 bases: TGTGCCATCAGTGAGAAGGGACTAGCCTTGAAGAGCTCCTACAATGAGCAGTTCTTC. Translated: CAISEKGLALKSSYNEQFF.

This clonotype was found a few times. The CDR3 nucleotides are TGCGCCAGCAGCGGGGACAGTGGGGAGCAGTACTTC. It codes for CASSGDSGEQYF. The chain has TRBV5-1 and TRBJ2-7, with 7 bases aligning to TRBD1. The V segment lost 4 bases and the J segment 7 bases; nucleotides outside the gene matches: 5. Germline loops: CDR1 SGHRS, CDR2 YFSETQ. This CDR3 has 12 residues. Together with reference TRBV5-1 and TRBJ2-7, the CDR3 gives the full variable domain: KAGVTQTPRYLIKTRGQQVTLSCSPISGHRSVSWYQQTPGQGLQFLFEYFSETQRNKGNFPGRFSGRQFSNSRSEMNVSTLELGDSALYLCASSGDSGEQYFGPGTRLTVT.

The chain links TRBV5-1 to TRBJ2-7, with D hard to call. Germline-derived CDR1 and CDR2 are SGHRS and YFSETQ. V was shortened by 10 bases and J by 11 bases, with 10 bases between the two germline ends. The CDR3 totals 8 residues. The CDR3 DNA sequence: TGCGCCCTTAGCATAGAGTACTTC. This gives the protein CALSIEYF.

The CDR3 is CASSEYIYNEQFF. In DNA form, the CDR3 reads TGTGCCAGCAGTGAATATATCTACAATGAGCAGTTCTTC. The V gene is TRBV25-1, the J gene TRBJ2-1; no reliable D call. The CDR3 extends over 13 amino acids. Germline values: CDR1 MGHDK, CDR2 SYGVNS. Trimming cost V 0 bases and J 3 bases, with 3 bases left between them. The variable domain in full, completed from reference TRBV25-1 and TRBJ2-1, reads EADIYQTPRYLVIGTGKKITLECSQTMGHDKMYWYQQDPGMELHLIHYSYGVNSTEKGDLSSESTVSRIRTEHFPLTLESARPSHTSQYLCASSEYIYNEQFFGPGTRLTVL.

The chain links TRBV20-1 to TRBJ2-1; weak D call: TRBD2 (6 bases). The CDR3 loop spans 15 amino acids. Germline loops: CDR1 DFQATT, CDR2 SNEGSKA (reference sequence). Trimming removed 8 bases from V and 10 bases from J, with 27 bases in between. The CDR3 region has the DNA TGCAGTACCGCTTTGGGGACTTCCAATCAGGAGGAGCAGTTCTTC. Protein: CSTALGTSNQEEQFF.

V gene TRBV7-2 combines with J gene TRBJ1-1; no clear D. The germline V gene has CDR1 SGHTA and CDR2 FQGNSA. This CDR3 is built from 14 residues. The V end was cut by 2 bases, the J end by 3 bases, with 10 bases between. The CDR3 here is CASSLLGLDTEAFF. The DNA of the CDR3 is TGTGCCAGCAGCTTACTGGGATTAGACACTGAAGCTTTCTTT.

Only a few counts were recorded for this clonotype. The CDR3 coding sequence is TGCAGTGCTAGATCAGCCAGCGGGAGGGTTACAGATACGCAGTATTTT. Amino acid sequence: CSARSASGRVTDTQYF. The rearrangement joins TRBV20-1 to TRBJ2-3, with 10 bases matching TRBD2. CDR1 is DFQATT and CDR2 is SNEGSKA in the germline V gene (reference sequence). Trimming at V came to 2 bases and at J to 3 bases, leaving 8 bases not matched to a gene. The CDR3 totals 16 residues.

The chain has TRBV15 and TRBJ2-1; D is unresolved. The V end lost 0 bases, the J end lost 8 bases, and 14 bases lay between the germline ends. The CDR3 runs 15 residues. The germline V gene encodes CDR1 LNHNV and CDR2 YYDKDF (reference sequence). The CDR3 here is CATSRDLRLTDEQFF. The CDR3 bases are TGTGCCACCAGCAGAGATCTGAGATTGACTGATGAGCAGTTCTTC.

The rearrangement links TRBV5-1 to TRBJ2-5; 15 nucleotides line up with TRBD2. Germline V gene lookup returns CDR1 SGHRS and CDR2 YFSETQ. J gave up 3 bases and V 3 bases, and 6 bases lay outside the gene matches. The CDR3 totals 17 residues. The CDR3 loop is CASSWGLAGGREETQYF. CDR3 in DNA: TGCGCCAGCAGCTGGGGACTAGCGGGAGGACGAGAAGAGACCCAGTACTTC.

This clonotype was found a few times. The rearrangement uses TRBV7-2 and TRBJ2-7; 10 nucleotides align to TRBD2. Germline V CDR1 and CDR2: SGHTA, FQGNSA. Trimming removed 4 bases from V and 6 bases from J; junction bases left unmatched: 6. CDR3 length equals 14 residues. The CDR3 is CASSYLAGESEQYF. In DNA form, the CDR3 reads TGTGCCAGCAGCTACCTAGCGGGAGAAAGCGAGCAGTACTTC.

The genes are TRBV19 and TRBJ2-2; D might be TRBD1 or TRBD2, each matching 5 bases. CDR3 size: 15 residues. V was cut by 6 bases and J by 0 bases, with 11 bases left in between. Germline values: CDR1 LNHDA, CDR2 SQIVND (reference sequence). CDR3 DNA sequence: TGTGCCAGTAGCTCGGGGCCAACGAACACCGGGGAGCTGTTTTTT. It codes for CASSSGPTNTGELFF.

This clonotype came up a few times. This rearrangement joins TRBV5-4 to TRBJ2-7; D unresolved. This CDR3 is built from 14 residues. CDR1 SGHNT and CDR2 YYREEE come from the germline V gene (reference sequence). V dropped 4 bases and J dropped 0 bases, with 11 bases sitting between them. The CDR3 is CASSPGPVSYEQYF. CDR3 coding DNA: TGTGCCAGCAGCCCCGGGCCGGTCTCCTACGAGCAGTACTTC. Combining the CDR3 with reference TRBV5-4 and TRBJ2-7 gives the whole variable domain ETGVTQSPTHLIKTRGQQVTLRCSSQSGHNTVSWYQQALGQGPQFIFQYYREEENGRGNFPPRFSGLQFPNYSSELNVNALELDDSALYLCASSPGPVSYEQYFGPGTRLTVT.

In DNA, the CDR3 is TGTGCCAGCAGCCAAGAAATAGCGGATAACACAGATACGCAGTATTTT. It codes for CASSQEIADNTDTQYF. The chain is built from TRBV14 and TRBJ2-3, with TRBD2 as a possible D gene (6 bases). Germline V gene data show CDR1 as SGHDN and CDR2 as FVKESK. Trimming left V 0 bases short and J 2 bases short, with 12 bases between. CDR3 length: 16 residues.

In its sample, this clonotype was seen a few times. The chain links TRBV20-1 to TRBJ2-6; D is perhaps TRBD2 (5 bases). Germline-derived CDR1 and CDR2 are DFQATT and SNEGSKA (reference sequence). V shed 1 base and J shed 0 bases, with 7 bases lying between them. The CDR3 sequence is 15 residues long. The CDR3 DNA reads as TGCAGTGCTAGAGGAGGGAACTCTGGGGCCAACGTCCTGACTTTC. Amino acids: CSARGGNSGANVLTF.

The CDR3 loop is CASSYSASGYSYEQYF. The DNA for the CDR3 is TGTGCCAGCAGTTACTCGGCCAGCGGCTACTCCTACGAGCAGTACTTC. The chain is built from TRBV6-5 and TRBJ2-7; D perhaps matches TRBD2 (5 bases). The ends were cut back, 0 bases at V and 0 bases at J, with 12 bases in the middle. Germline CDR1 MNHEY, CDR2 SVGAGI. The CDR3 has 16 residues.

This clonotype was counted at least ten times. The CDR3 DNA is TGTGCCTCCGCCCGCCGGGACGAAGAGACCCAGTACTTC. Translation gives CASARRDEETQYF. The chain has TRBV12-3 or TRBV12-4 and TRBJ2-5; TRBD1 or TRBD2 may be the D gene (5 bases each). Trimming removed 11 bases from V and 3 bases from J, with 16 bases in between. There are 13 residues in the CDR3.

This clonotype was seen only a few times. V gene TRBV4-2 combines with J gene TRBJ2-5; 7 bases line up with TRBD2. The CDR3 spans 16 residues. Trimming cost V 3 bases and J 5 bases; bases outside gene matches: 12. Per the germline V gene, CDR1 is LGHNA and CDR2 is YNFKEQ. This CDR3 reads CASSQRLAPASETQYF. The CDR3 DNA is TGTGCCAGCAGCCAGCGACTAGCCCCGGCGTCGGAGACCCAGTACTTC.

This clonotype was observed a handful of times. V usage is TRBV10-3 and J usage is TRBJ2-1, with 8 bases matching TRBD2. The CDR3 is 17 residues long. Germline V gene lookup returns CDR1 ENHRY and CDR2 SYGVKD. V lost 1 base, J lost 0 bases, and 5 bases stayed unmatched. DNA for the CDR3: TGTGCCATCAGTGAGTTCGGGGGGGGCAGCTCCTACAATGAGCAGTTCTTC. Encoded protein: CAISEFGGGSSYNEQFF.

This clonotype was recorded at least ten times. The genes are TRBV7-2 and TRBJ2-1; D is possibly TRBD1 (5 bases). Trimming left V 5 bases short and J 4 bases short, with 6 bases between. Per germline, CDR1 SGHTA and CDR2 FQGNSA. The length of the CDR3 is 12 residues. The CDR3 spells CASSTGYNEQFF. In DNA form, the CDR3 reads TGTGCCAGCAGCACAGGATACAATGAGCAGTTCTTC.

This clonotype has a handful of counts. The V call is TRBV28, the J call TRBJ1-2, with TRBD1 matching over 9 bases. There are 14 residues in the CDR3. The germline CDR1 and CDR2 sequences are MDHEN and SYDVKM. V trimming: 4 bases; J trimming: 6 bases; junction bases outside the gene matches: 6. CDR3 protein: CASSYTGGTDGYTF. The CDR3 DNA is TGTGCCAGCAGTTACACAGGGGGCACGGATGGCTACACCTTC.